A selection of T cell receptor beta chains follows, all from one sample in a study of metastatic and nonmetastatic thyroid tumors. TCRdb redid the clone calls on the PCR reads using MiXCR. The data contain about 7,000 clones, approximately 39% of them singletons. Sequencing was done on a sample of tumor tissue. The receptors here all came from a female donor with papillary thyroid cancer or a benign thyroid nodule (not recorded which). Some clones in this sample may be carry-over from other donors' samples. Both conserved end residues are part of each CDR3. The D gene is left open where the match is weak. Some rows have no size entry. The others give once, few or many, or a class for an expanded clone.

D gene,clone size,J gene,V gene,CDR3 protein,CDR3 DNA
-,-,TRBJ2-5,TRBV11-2,CASSPRRGLGAETQYF,TGTGCCAGCAGCCCTCGTCGTGGTTTGGGGGCGGAGACCCAGTACTTC
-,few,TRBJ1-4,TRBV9,CASSGSNEKLFF,TGTGCCAGCTCAGGGTCTAATGAAAAACTGTTTTTT
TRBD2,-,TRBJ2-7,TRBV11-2,CASSKEGLAYEQYF,TGTGCCAGCAGCAAAGAGGGACTAGCCTACGAGCAGTACTTC
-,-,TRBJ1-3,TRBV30,CAWSGIGNTIYF,TGTGCCTGGAGTGGCATTGGAAACACCATATATTTT
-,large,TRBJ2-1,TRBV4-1,CASSQEETLYSEQFF,TGCGCCAGCAGCCAAGAAGAGACCCTATATTCCGAGCAGTTCTTC
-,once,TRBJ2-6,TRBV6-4,CASSEIKGANVLTF,TGTGCCAGCAGTGAAATAAAAGGGGCCAACGTCCTGACTTTC
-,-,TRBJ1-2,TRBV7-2,CASSPQENFGYTF,TGTGCCAGCAGCCCCCAGGAGAACTTTGGCTACACCTTC
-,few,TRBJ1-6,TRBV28,CASSFSSLGVNSPLHF,TGTGCCAGCAGTTTTAGTTCCCTAGGAGTTAATTCACCCCTCCACTTT
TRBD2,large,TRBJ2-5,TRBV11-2,CASSPRRGLGGETQYF,TGTGCCAGCAGCCCGCGTCGTGGTTTGGGGGGGGAGACCCAGTACTTC
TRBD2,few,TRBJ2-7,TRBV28,CASSAWGREGFTYEQYF,TGTGCCAGCAGCGCCTGGGGGCGGGAGGGTTTCACCTACGAGCAGTACTTC
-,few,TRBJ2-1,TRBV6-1,CASRPQRRSSYNEQFF,TGTGCCAGCAGACCGCAGAGGCGAAGCTCCTACAATGAGCAGTTCTTC
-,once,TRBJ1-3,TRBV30,CAWSLPRLSSGNTIYF,TGTGCCTGGAGTTTACCCAGACTGTCCTCTGGAAACACCATATATTTT
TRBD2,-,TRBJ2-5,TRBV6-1,CASSATSGSADQTQYF,TGTGCCAGCAGTGCGACTAGCGGGAGCGCCGATCAGACCCAGTACTTC
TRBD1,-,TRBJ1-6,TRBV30,CAWEGQGTESPLHF,TGTGCCTGGGAGGGACAGGGGACAGAGTCACCCCTCCACTTT
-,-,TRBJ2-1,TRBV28,CASRLQGLSYNEQFF,TGTGCCAGCAGACTACAGGGATTGAGTTACAATGAGCAGTTCTTC
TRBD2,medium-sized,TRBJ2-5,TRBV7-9,CASSWGTSGGETQYF,TGTGCCAGCAGCTGGGGGACTAGCGGGGGAGAGACCCAGTACTTC
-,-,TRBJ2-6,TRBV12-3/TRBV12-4,CASSPIGSGANVLTF,TGTGCCAGCAGCCCAATCGGCTCTGGGGCCAACGTCCTGACTTTC
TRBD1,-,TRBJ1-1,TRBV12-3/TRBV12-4,CASTWTGNTEAFF,TGTGCCAGCACCTGGACAGGGAACACTGAAGCTTTCTTT
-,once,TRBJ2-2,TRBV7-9,CASSLLVTGELFF,TGTGCCAGCAGCTTATTAGTGACCGGGGAGCTGTTTTTT
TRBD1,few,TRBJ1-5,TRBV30,CAWSVYRTGINQPQHF,TGTGCCTGGAGTGTATACAGGACAGGAATCAATCAGCCCCAGCATTTT
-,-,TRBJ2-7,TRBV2,CASTRDRSSYEQYF,TGTGCCAGCACCCGGGACCGGAGCTCCTACGAGCAGTACTTC
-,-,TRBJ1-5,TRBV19,CASSIWENNQPQHF,TGTGCCAGTAGTATATGGGAAAACAATCAGCCCCAGCATTTT
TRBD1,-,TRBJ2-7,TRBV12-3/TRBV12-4,CASSSDRYSYEQYF,TGTGCCAGCAGTTCGGACAGGTACTCCTACGAGCAGTACTTC
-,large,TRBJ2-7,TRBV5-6,CASSLYNSYEQYF,TGTGCCAGCAGCTTGTATAACAGCTACGAGCAGTACTTC
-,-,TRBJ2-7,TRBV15,CATSPAGSVNYEQYF,TGTGCCACCAGCCCAGCCGGGTCAGTGAACTACGAGCAGTACTTC
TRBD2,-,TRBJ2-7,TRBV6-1,CASRKQREGLYEQYF,TGTGCCAGCAGAAAACAGCGGGAGGGCCTCTACGAGCAGTACTTC
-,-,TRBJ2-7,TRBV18,CASSPGGAVQYF,TGTGCCAGCTCACCAGGGGGCGCAGTGCAGTACTTC
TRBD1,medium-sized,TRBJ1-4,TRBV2,CASSGQGASEKLFF,TGTGCCAGCAGCGGACAGGGGGCGTCGGAAAAACTGTTTTTT
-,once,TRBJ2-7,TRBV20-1,CSANGLSDYEQYF,TGCAGTGCTAACGGGCTCTCGGATTACGAGCAGTACTTC
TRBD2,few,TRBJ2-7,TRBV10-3,CAISGKQGGRDNEQYF,TGTGCCATCAGTGGTAAGCAGGGCGGGAGGGACAACGAGCAGTACTTC
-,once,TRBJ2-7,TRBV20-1,CSARAVGYEQYF,TGCAGTGCTAGAGCGGTAGGGTACGAGCAGTACTTC
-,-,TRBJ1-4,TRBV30,CAWREGFEKLFF,TGTGCCTGGAGGGAGGGATTCGAAAAACTGTTTTTT
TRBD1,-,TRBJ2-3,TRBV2,CASRITGGIRADTQYF,TGTGCCAGCAGGATTACAGGGGGGATAAGGGCAGATACGCAGTATTTT
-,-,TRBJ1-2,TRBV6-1,CASSEYGEGTRGYTF,TGTGCCAGCAGTGAATACGGGGAAGGGACACGAGGCTACACCTTC
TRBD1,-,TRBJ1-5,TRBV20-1,CSAGTAGLAQHF,TGCAGTGCCGGGACAGCCGGCCTGGCCCAGCATTTT
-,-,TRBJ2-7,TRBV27,CASSSPLSYEQYF,TGTGCCAGCAGTTCGCCCCTCTCCTACGAGCAGTACTTC
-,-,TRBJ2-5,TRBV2,CASSVGGPNGETQYF,TGTGCCAGCAGTGTTGGAGGGCCCAATGGAGAGACCCAGTACTTC
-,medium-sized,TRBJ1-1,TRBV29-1,CSVSRAGNTEAFF,TGCAGCGTTTCCAGGGCGGGGAACACTGAAGCTTTCTTT
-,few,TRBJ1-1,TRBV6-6,CASSYSLGGTEAFF,TGTGCCAGCAGTTACTCACTCGGTGGGACTGAAGCTTTCTTT
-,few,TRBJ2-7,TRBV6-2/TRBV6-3,CASGTGTFTSSYEQYF,TGTGCCAGCGGAACCGGGACATTCACTAGTTCCTACGAGCAGTACTTC
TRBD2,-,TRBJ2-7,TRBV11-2,CASSLVIAGVSYEQYF,TGTGCCAGCAGCTTAGTGATAGCGGGGGTCTCCTACGAGCAGTACTTC
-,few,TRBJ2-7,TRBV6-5,CASSYYTGTYEQYF,TGTGCCAGCAGTTACTATACAGGGACCTACGAGCAGTACTTC
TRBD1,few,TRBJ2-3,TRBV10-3,CAIREGQGGTDTQYF,TGTGCCATCAGGGAGGGACAGGGGGGCACAGATACGCAGTATTTT
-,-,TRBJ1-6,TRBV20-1,CSARQLVSYNSPLHF,TGCAGTGCAAGACAATTAGTCTCCTATAATTCACCCCTCCACTTT
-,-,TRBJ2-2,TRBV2,CASSPVRGYGELFF,TGTGCCAGCAGTCCCGTTAGGGGGTACGGGGAGCTGTTTTTT
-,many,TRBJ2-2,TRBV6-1,CASREALGHSNTGELFF,TGTGCCAGCAGGGAGGCGTTGGGACATTCGAACACCGGGGAGCTGTTTTTT
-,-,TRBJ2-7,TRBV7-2,CASSLARRGINEQYF,TGTGCCAGCAGCTTAGCGCGAAGAGGGATCAACGAGCAGTACTTC
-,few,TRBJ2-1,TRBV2,CASSETTSSYNEQFF,TGTGCCAGCAGTGAGACCACCTCTTCTTACAATGAGCAGTTCTTC